The 14 T cell receptor beta chains presented below share a single source sample, sequenced in a study of blood T cell repertoires in COVID-19. Generated by immunoSEQ multiplex PCR, the TCRdb table keeps only in-frame clones and is missing some. The repertoire holds 120,000 to 150,000 clones, with roughly four fifths as singletons. The source material was peripheral blood. The receptor source for this set is a human donor in a cohort sampled during active COVID-19.

This chain joins TRBV10-1 and TRBJ2-7; TRBD1 is a possible D gene (6 bases). Germline V lookup: CDR1 WNHNN, CDR2 SYGVQD (reference sequence). There are 15 residues in the CDR3. V lost 0 bases to trimming and J lost 1 base, with 10 bases between them. In nucleotides, the CDR3 is TGCGCCAGCAGTGAGTCCGTAGACAGGTCCTACGAGCAGTACTTC. It codes for CASSESVDRSYEQYF.

This chain connects TRBV11-3 to TRBJ1-1; TRBD1 aligns across 10 bases. The junction had 10 bases not matched to a gene; V was cut back by 5 bases and J by 4 bases. From germline, CDR1 is SGHNT and CDR2 YENEEA. This CDR3 spans 16 amino acids. In DNA form, the CDR3 reads TGTGCCAGCAGCCGTTCCGGGACAGGGGTCGGCACTGAAGCTTTCTTT. Its protein product is CASSRSGTGVGTEAFF.

The chain couples TRBV7-8 to TRBJ2-1; 13 positions agree with TRBD2. CDR1 and CDR2 (germline): SGHVS, FQNEAQ. This CDR3 spans 19 amino acids. With 5 bases clipped from V and 0 bases from J, the junction kept 10 bases outside the gene matches. The CDR3 DNA is TGTGCCAGCAGCGTACCGGGACTAGCGGGATGGAGCTCCTACAATGAGCAGTTCTTC. It encodes CASSVPGLAGWSSYNEQFF.

The genes are TRBV11-2 and TRBJ1-1; 7 bases align to TRBD1. Germline loops: CDR1 SGHAT, CDR2 FQNNGV. This CDR3 has 15 residues. V lost 1 base and J lost 3; bases outside the gene matches: 5. The CDR3 nucleotides are TGTGCCAGCAGCTTAGGAGACAGGGCGGACACTGAAGCTTTCTTT. Encoded protein: CASSLGDRADTEAFF.

DNA of the CDR3: TGCAGCGTTGAAGGACTAGCGGGAGGGAGCTCCTACAATGAGCAGTTCTTC. This gives the protein CSVEGLAGGSSYNEQFF. V and J are TRBV29-1 and TRBJ2-1; 14 bases line up with TRBD2. There are 17 residues in the CDR3. Trimming cost V 1 base and J 0 bases; bases outside gene matches: 2. CDR1 and CDR2 from the germline V gene are SQVTM and ANQGSEA.

This chain links TRBV4-1 with TRBJ2-7, with 10 nucleotides matching TRBD1. CDR1 and CDR2 (germline): MGHRA, YSYEKL. The CDR3 is 15 residues long. J lost 2 bases, V lost 2 bases, and 3 bases had no gene match. The CDR3: CASSQSGTGAYEQYF. The CDR3 DNA sequence: TGCGCCAGCAGCCAATCCGGGACAGGGGCCTACGAGCAGTACTTC.

The chain links TRBV29-1 to TRBJ1-1; D possibly corresponds to TRBD1 (6 bases). Germline V lookup: CDR1 SQVTM, CDR2 ANQGSEA. Trimming removed 7 bases at V and 6 bases at J, with 12 bases between. CDR3 length equals 11 residues. The DNA for the CDR3 is TGCAGCGGAGAAGGGGGGGCTGAAGCTTTCTTT. Translated: CSGEGGAEAFF. Full variable domain (rest looked up from reference TRBV29-1 and TRBJ1-1): SAVISQKPSRDICQRGTSLTIQCQVDSQVTMMFWYRQQPGQSLTLIATANQGSEATYESGFVIDKFPISRPNLTFSTLTVSNMSPEDSSIYLCSGEGGAEAFFGQGTRLTVV.

This chain joins TRBV6-1 and TRBJ1-2; D remains unclear. The germline V gene has CDR1 MNHNS and CDR2 SASEGT. This CDR3 has 16 amino acids. Trimming took 5 bases from V and 4 from J, leaving 20 bases between them. CDR3: CASSKGYGGPGYGYTF. CDR3 DNA sequence: TGTGCCAGCAGTAAAGGCTATGGAGGTCCCGGCTATGGCTACACCTTC.

V usage is TRBV4-2 and J usage is TRBJ2-3; no reliable D call. Trimming took 1 base from V and 0 from J, leaving 14 bases between them. This CDR3 contains 17 residues. Germline lookup yields CDR1 LGHNA and CDR2 YNFKEQ. This CDR3 is CASSQVYEPRSTDTQYF. The CDR3 DNA follows: TGTGCCAGCAGCCAAGTTTATGAGCCCCGGAGCACAGATACGCAGTATTTT.

This clone was counted only a few times. The chain uses TRBV19 and TRBJ2-2; maybe TRBD1 (5 bases). Germline values: CDR1 LNHDA, CDR2 SQIVND (reference sequence). The CDR3 runs to 13 residues. Deletions cut 8 bases from V and 6 bases from J, with 13 bases between. The CDR3 loop is CASATGWSGELFF. The CDR3 nucleotides are TGTGCCAGTGCCACAGGTTGGTCCGGGGAGCTGTTTTTT.

The chain is built from TRBV6-5 and TRBJ2-2; 9 nucleotides line up with TRBD2. V lost 7 bases, J lost 8 bases, and 11 bases stayed unmatched. The CDR3 has 15 residues. CDR1 is MNHEY, CDR2 SVGAGI, per germline. The chain's CDR3 is CASKGLAGRTGELFF. The CDR3 nucleotides are TGTGCCAGCAAGGGGCTAGCGGGACGGACAGGGGAGCTGTTTTTT.

This chain connects TRBV5-1 to TRBJ2-7; 9 bases agree with TRBD1. Trimming cost V 2 bases and J 3 bases; bases outside gene matches: 6. The CDR3 sequence is 15 residues long. Germline V gene lookup returns CDR1 SGHRS and CDR2 YFSETQ. Written as DNA, the CDR3 is TGCGCCAGCAGCTTCAGGACAGGGGCGATCTACGAGCAGTACTTC. This codes for CASSFRTGAIYEQYF.

V and J are TRBV2 and TRBJ1-1, with TRBD1 identical over 8 bases. The CDR3 totals 16 residues. Germline V gene sequence: CDR1 SNHLY, CDR2 FYNNEI. V trimming: 5 bases; J trimming: 1 base; junction bases outside the gene matches: 9. The CDR3 here is CASSQTGARGNTEAFF. In DNA, the CDR3 is TGTGCCAGCAGTCAGACAGGGGCGCGGGGGAACACTGAAGCTTTCTTT.

V usage is TRBV11-3 and J usage is TRBJ2-7; 8 bases match TRBD2. CDR1 is SGHNT, CDR2 YENEEA, per germline. CDR3 length: 14 amino acids. Trimming took 1 base from V and 6 from J; bases not matched to a gene: 5. Here the CDR3 DNA reads TGTGCCAGCAGCTTAGTCGCGGGAGGAGGCGAGCAGTACTTC. Its protein product is CASSLVAGGGEQYF. Filled out from reference TRBV11-3 and TRBJ2-7, the complete variable domain reads EAGVVQSPRYKIIEKKQPVAFWCNPISGHNTLYWYLQNLGQGPELLIRYENEEAVDDSQLPKDRFSAERLKGVDSTLKIQPAELGDSAVYLCASSLVAGGGEQYFGPGTRLTVT.